The 8 T cell receptor beta chains below all came from one sample that was sequenced in a study of radiation and T cells in renal cell carcinoma (dated by TCRdb to about 2020). The method was the immunoSEQ multiplex PCR assay. Held by TCRdb, this immuneACCESS table contains in-frame sequences only and omits some clones. Under half of the omission traces to an unresolved V gene where checked; the cause of the rest is unknown. This sample is represented by about 23,000 clones; 58% of them were singletons. The ten largest clonotypes hold roughly 22% of the sample. Sample time point, as interpreted from the label and publication: tumor resected at nephrectomy. What this sample's treatment or condition label stands for: treatment-naive control, cytoreductive nephrectomy. Sequenced here: tumor tissue, sampled from a patient whose treatment was nephrectomy without radiotherapy. The source is a man aged 40-49 years with renal cell carcinoma.

The chain links TRBV10-3 to TRBJ2-1, with D tentatively TRBD1 (6 bases). The CDR3 is made up of 16 amino acids. Deletions cut 2 bases from V and 0 bases from J, with 11 bases between. Germline V gene data show CDR1 as ENHRY and CDR2 as SYGVKD. The CDR3 here is CAISESRGTSYNEQFF. The CDR3 DNA follows: TGTGCCATCAGTGAGAGCAGGGGAACCTCCTACAATGAGCAGTTCTTC.

V gene TRBV5-5 combines with J gene TRBJ1-1; tentatively, D is TRBD1 (5 bases). V shed 1 base and J shed 5 bases, with 9 bases lying between them. This CDR3 is built from 13 residues. Per germline, CDR1 SGHKS and CDR2 YYEKEE (reference sequence). CDR3 region: CASSLQGETEAFF. The DNA for the CDR3 is TGTGCCAGCAGCTTGCAGGGAGAGACTGAAGCTTTCTTT.

The rearrangement joins TRBV15 to TRBJ2-6; D possibly uses TRBD1 or TRBD2 (5 bases each). Trimming stripped 0 bases from V and 0 bases from J, with 6 bases between. Germline V gene data show CDR1 as LNHNV and CDR2 as YYDKDF (reference sequence). This CDR3 spans 16 amino acids. CDR3 sequence (DNA): TGTGCCACCAGCAGAGAGAGGGGCTCTGGGGCCAACGTCCTGACTTTC. As protein: CATSRERGSGANVLTF.

This clone was seen only a few times. This sequence joins TRBV23-1 and TRBJ1-1, with D possibly matching TRBD1 (5 bases). TRBV23-1 has ORF status, its function being uncertain. The CDR3 is made up of 14 amino acids. V dropped 6 bases and J dropped 3 bases, with 14 bases sitting between them. The CDR3 DNA sequence: TGCGCCAGCAGACTGCAGGGTGTCGACACTGAAGCTTTCTTT. Protein product: CASRLQGVDTEAFF.

This clone has more than one count but fewer than ten. This chain links TRBV19 with TRBJ1-2; 8 bases line up with TRBD1. Germline V gene data show CDR1 as LNHDA and CDR2 as SQIVND (reference sequence). The CDR3 has 11 amino acids. V trimming: 6 bases; J trimming: 8 bases; junction bases outside the gene matches: 2. CDR3 amino acids: CASSRTGGYTF. The CDR3 region has the DNA TGTGCCAGTAGCCGGACAGGGGGCTACACCTTC.

The CDR3 region is CASSQDVGGERGGSRETQYF. DNA of the CDR3: TGTGCCAGCAGCCAAGATGTAGGGGGCGAGCGGGGGGGTTCGCGGGAGACCCAGTACTTC. V is TRBV4-2 and J is TRBJ2-5; TRBD2 matches 10 bases. Germline CDR1 LGHNA, CDR2 YNFKEQ. The CDR3 is 20 residues long. V dropped 0 bases and J dropped 5; count of bases not matched to a gene: 18.

V usage is TRBV28 and J usage is TRBJ1-5, with D possibly matching TRBD1 (6 bases). This CDR3 is 15 amino acids long. Trimming left V 2 bases short and J 6 bases short, with 14 bases between. Looked up from germline, CDR1 is MDHEN and CDR2 is SYDVKM. The CDR3 sequence: CASSLVRGITQPQHF. CDR3 coding DNA: TGTGCCAGCAGTTTAGTCAGGGGTATAACTCAGCCCCAGCATTTT.

CDR3 sequence (DNA): TGTGCCAGTAGCCTAGAGGGGGAAACTAATGAAAAACTGTTTTTT. Protein: CASSLEGETNEKLFF. V gene TRBV19 combines with J gene TRBJ1-4; TRBD1 is a possible D gene (6 bases). The CDR3 totals 15 residues. The germline V gene encodes CDR1 LNHDA and CDR2 SQIVND (reference sequence). Trimming took off 6 bases at V and 1 base at J, with 12 bases between the two ends.